The 2 T cell receptor beta chains below were found in one sample sequenced in a study of regulatory T cells in long-lasting Graves disease. The time point was: newly diagnosed GD, antithyroid drugs for less than 3 months. The TCR library was made from RNA that had been extracted from PBMCs in TRIzol. Arm-PCR of CDR3 regions and iRepertoire HTBI primers were used to build TCR beta libraries. Each CDR3 protein gets one entry after TCRdb re-called the multiplex PCR reads with MiXCR. Counted here are some 410,000 distinct CDR3 sequences, 16% occurring once; the ten biggest clones make up around 11%. The sample was also reused in another study, on T cells in Graves' hyperthyroidism and ophthalmopathy.

The sequencing here drew on peripheral blood mononuclear cells (PBMCs), taken at new diagnosis, from a patient treated with antithyroid drugs. The receptors derive from a woman in her 30s with Graves disease.

The sample holds many counts of this clonotype. The CDR3 DNA is TGTGCCAGCAGTGACCGGGGGAGCACAGATACGCAGTATTTT. Protein sequence: CASSDRGSTDTQYF. The chain couples TRBV19 to TRBJ2-3, with D maybe TRBD2 (6 bases). CDR3 length equals 14 residues. Trimming shortened V by 9 bases and J by 0 bases, and 13 bases separated the two germline ends. Per the germline V gene, CDR1 is LNHDA and CDR2 is SQIVND (reference sequence).

Note on this clonotype: This may stem from a read error, because a much larger clone lies one nucleotide away. The gene calls are TRBV6-1 and TRBJ2-7; TRBD1 matches at 7 bases. Losses at the gene ends were 6 bases for V and 0 bases for J; bases not matched to a gene: 14. Germline-derived CDR1 and CDR2 are MNHNS and SASEGT. This CDR3 region has 17 residues. The chain's CDR3 is CASRALLGQTFSYEQYF. DNA for the CDR3: TGTGCCAGCAGGGCACTACTGGGACAGACCTTCTCCTACGAGCAGTACTTC.